This T cell receptor (beta chain) was sequenced for a study of blood T cell repertoires in COVID-19. Measured with immunoSEQ multiplex PCR; TCRdb has only the in-frame clones, and not every one. This sample has some 260,000 clones, with about 88% found just once. The sequence derives from a woman in her thirties or forties who had recovered from COVID-19. Sequencing input: peripheral blood.

The CDR3 spells CASSHRQKETQYF. Written as DNA, the CDR3 is TGTGCCAGTAGTCACAGACAGAAAGAGACCCAGTACTTC. V gene TRBV19 combines with J gene TRBJ2-5; possible D gene TRBD1, 5 bases. Trimming removed 5 bases at V and 3 bases at J, with 10 bases between. The CDR3 runs 13 residues. CDR1 is LNHDA and CDR2 is SQIVND in the germline V gene (reference sequence). The whole variable domain, filled in from reference TRBV19 and TRBJ2-5, reads DGGITQSPKYLFRKEGQNVTLSCEQNLNHDAMYWYRQDPGQGLRLIYYSQIVNDFQKGDIAEGYSVSREKKESFPLTVTSAQKNPTAFYLCASSHRQKETQYFGPGTRLLVL.